This T cell receptor beta chain originates from a study of blood T cell repertoires in COVID-19. Adults between roughly 18 and 90 years of age took part from approximately 24 US areas. V trimming: 1 base; J trimming: 0 bases; junction bases outside the gene matches: 6. The CDR3 spans 17 residues. Germline V lookup: CDR1 LNHDA, CDR2 SQIVND (reference sequence). Libraries were prepared by immunoSEQ multiplex PCR; TCRdb keeps only in-frame clonotypes and omits some of them. This sample yields 130,000 to 150,000 clones, of which around 87% are seen a single time; more than 1% belongs to the top ten. V usage is TRBV19 and J usage is TRBJ2-1; the match to TRBD2 covers 7 bases. This TCR was sampled from a woman aged 25 to 45 with acute COVID-19. What was sequenced was PBMCs or T cells enriched from blood (not recorded which). CDR3 sequence reads: CASSIGRLAGSYNEQFF. CDR3 coding DNA: TGTGCCAGTAGTATAGGAAGACTAGCCGGCTCCTACAATGAGCAGTTCTTC.